This T cell receptor beta chain is from a study of post-analysis software for immune sequencing data. TCR beta cDNA libraries had unique molecular identifiers. Via MiXCR, TCRdb re-called the PCR reads, giving one row per CDR3 protein. The sample contains 350,000 to 450,000 distinct CDR3 sequences, approximately 39% of which appear only once. This TCR derives from a girl between 2 and 10 years old with multiple sclerosis. The sample consisted of blood.

The CDR3 is CASSLLSLGSYNEQFF. Here the CDR3 DNA reads TGTGCCAGCAGCTTATTATCCCTGGGCTCGTACAATGAGCAGTTCTTC. V usage is TRBV7-9 and J usage is TRBJ2-1, with D hard to call. The CDR3 totals 16 residues. The V gene's germline CDR1 is SEHNR and CDR2 FQNEAQ (reference sequence). The V end lost 2 bases, the J end lost 4 bases, and 15 bases lay between the germline ends.